These 19 T cell receptor beta chains came from one sample sequenced in a study of blood T cells in healthy people across ages. Next came a second PCR, run for 7 to 11 cycles, which used a sample-barcoded 5' primer along with a J-beta primer mix. TCRdb re-derived calls from the 5' RACE reads in MiXCR, one entry per CDR3 protein. This repertoire shows 700,000 to 800,000 distinct CDR3 sequences, roughly 44% found once; its top ten account for 20% to 25%. The sequencing sample was made of blood. Every receptor here comes from a woman in her fifties or sixties in good health.

The table lists this clonotype with a few counts. The CDR3 reads CSASISRGGLGETQYF. DNA for the CDR3: TGCAGTGCTAGTATTTCGCGGGGGGGCCTCGGGGAGACCCAGTACTTC. The gene calls are TRBV20-1 and TRBJ2-5; 9 nucleotides match TRBD2. This CDR3 is built from 16 residues. V shed 3 bases, J shed 5 bases, and the junction held 13 bases outside the gene matches. Germline loops: CDR1 DFQATT, CDR2 SNEGSKA (reference sequence).

A single count supports this clonotype. The chain joins TRBV12-3 or TRBV12-4 to TRBJ2-3; 12 bases match TRBD2. The V segment lost 6 bases and the J segment 6 bases; nucleotides outside the gene matches: 4. This CDR3 contains 14 residues. For the CDR3, the DNA is TGTGCCAGCAGCGCTAGCGGGAGGGGCGATACGCAGTATTTT. This codes for CASSASGRGDTQYF.

In its sample, this clonotype was seen a few times. The chain links TRBV6-1 to TRBJ2-1; 9 bases are a match to TRBD2. The CDR3 has 17 amino acids. Unmatched junction bases numbered 15, after V lost 4 bases and J lost 8 bases. Germline V gene sequence: CDR1 MNHNS, CDR2 SASEGT. The CDR3 nucleotides read TGTGCCAGCAGTGCCCTGAGCGGCGGGAGGGCCGGTTATGAGCAGTTCTTC. Translating it yields CASSALSGGRAGYEQFF.

The chain uses TRBV20-1 and TRBJ2-7; tentative D call: TRBD2 (5 bases). The J call is uncertain, as TRBJ2-1 better fits the DNA end. Germline assignment: CDR1 DFQATT and CDR2 SNEGSKA (reference sequence). CDR3 length: 11 amino acids. CDR3 DNA: TGCAGTGCTGGGTCGCGGGATGAGCAGTTCTTC. It translates to CSAGSRDEQFF.

The V gene is TRBV10-3, the J gene TRBJ2-1, with 8 bases aligning to TRBD1. V trimming: 4 bases; J trimming: 10 bases; junction bases outside the gene matches: 15. Germline-derived CDR1 and CDR2 are ENHRY and SYGVKD. CDR3 length: 16 residues. Here the CDR3 reads CAISGNRGSFPGEQFF. Written as DNA, the CDR3 is TGTGCCATCAGTGGAAACAGGGGGAGTTTTCCAGGGGAGCAGTTCTTC.

The chain has TRBV15 and TRBJ1-4; D perhaps matches TRBD1 (5 bases). V was clipped by 0 bases and J by 7 bases, with 15 bases between them. CDR3 length: 16 amino acids. Germline V gene sequence: CDR1 LNHNV, CDR2 YYDKDF (reference sequence). The CDR3 DNA sequence: TGTGCCACCAGCAGAGAAGGCCCGGTTGGGGGTGAAAAACTGTTTTTT. Its translation is CATSREGPVGGEKLFF.

V and J are TRBV27 and TRBJ1-4, with D perhaps TRBD1 (5 bases). The CDR3 has 17 amino acids. V was cut by 6 bases and J by 0 bases, with 17 bases left in between. The germline gives CDR1 MNHEY, CDR2 SMNVEV (reference sequence). The CDR3 coding sequence is TGTGCCAGCAGACGAACGTGGGGGGATGCAACTAATGAAAAACTGTTTTTT. Translation gives CASRRTWGDATNEKLFF. The variable domain in full, with the rest retrieved from reference TRBV27 and TRBJ1-4, is EAQVTQNPRYLITVTGKKLTVTCSQNMNHEYMSWYRQDPGLGLRQIYYSMNVEVTDKGDVPEGYKVSRKEKRNFPLILESPSPNQTSLYFCASRRTWGDATNEKLFFGSGTQLSVL.

The chain carries TRBV20-1 and TRBJ2-6; tentatively, D is TRBD2 (5 bases). This CDR3 has 13 residues. V was cut by 5 bases and J by 1 base, with 6 bases left in between. The germline V gene encodes CDR1 DFQATT and CDR2 SNEGSKA (reference sequence). CDR3 bases: TGCAGTGCTCCGGGGTCTGGGGCCAACGTCCTGACTTTC. It translates to CSAPGSGANVLTF.

As concerns this clonotype: It may be a read error: a sequence one base away is much more abundant. The chain joins TRBV29-1 to TRBJ2-5; 9 nucleotides line up with TRBD2. The J segment lost 11 bases and the V segment lost 7 bases, leaving 14 bases of the junction unmatched. Germline CDR1 reads SQVTM; CDR2 reads ANQGSEA. This CDR3 is 13 amino acids long. CDR3 protein: CSGSGSGGNEQYF. The CDR3 nucleotides are TGCAGCGGTAGCGGGAGTGGAGGCAATGAGCAGTACTTC.

This sequence joins TRBV4-3 and TRBJ2-3; D call uncertain. Germline V lookup: CDR1 LGHNA, CDR2 YSLEER. V gave up 0 bases and J gave up 4 bases, with 14 bases separating them. This CDR3 has 16 residues. The CDR3 sequence is CASSQDLDRFPDTQYF. CDR3 coding DNA: TGCGCCAGCAGCCAAGATTTGGACCGCTTCCCAGATACGCAGTATTTT.

The chain carries TRBV4-2 and TRBJ2-1; TRBD1 aligns across 9 bases. V trimming: 4 bases; J trimming: 7 bases; junction bases outside the gene matches: 8. The length of the CDR3 is 15 residues. CDR1 is LGHNA, CDR2 YNFKEQ, per germline. This CDR3 reads CASSLMDRGKNEQFF. CDR3 coding DNA: TGTGCCAGCAGCCTGATGGACAGGGGTAAGAATGAGCAGTTCTTC.

This clonotype has just a few counts. The chain has TRBV9 and TRBJ2-7; possibly TRBD2 for D (6 bases). From germline, CDR1 is SGDLS and CDR2 YYNGEE. Trimming shortened V by 4 bases and J by 0 bases, and 11 bases separated the two germline ends. This CDR3 is 14 amino acids long. Written as DNA, the CDR3 is TGTGCCAGCAGCTCAGTTAGCGGCTCCTACGAGCAGTACTTC. This codes for CASSSVSGSYEQYF.

This clonotype was observed a few times. Its ends do not fully match the called genes, so a read error is possible. V gene TRBV5-1 combines with J gene TRBJ2-1; 9 positions agree with TRBD1. Germline V gene sequence: CDR1 SGHRS, CDR2 YFSETQ. This CDR3 is built from 14 residues. CDR3 bases: TGTGCCAGCAGTTTCGGACAGGGGTACAATGAGCAGTTCTTC. Translation: CASSFGQGYNEQFF.

This clonotype came up once. CDR3 protein: CASSLGAVNYEQYF. CDR3 bases: TGTGCCAGCAGTTTAGGAGCGGTTAATTACGAGCAGTACTTC. This chain joins TRBV6-2 or TRBV6-3 and TRBJ2-7; tentative D call: TRBD2 (5 bases). CDR3 length: 14 residues. Germline lookup yields CDR1 MNHEY and CDR2 SVGEGT. Trimming cost V 4 bases and J 4 bases, with 14 bases left between them.

The rearrangement joins TRBV20-1 to TRBJ2-2; a possible D gene is TRBD1 (5 bases). CDR3 length: 12 residues. With 8 bases removed from V and 5 bases from J, the gap between germline ends came to 12 bases. CDR1 and CDR2 from the germline V gene are DFQATT and SNEGSKA (reference sequence). CDR3 protein: CSSGAVTGELFF. The CDR3 DNA is TGCAGTTCTGGGGCTGTGACCGGGGAGCTGTTTTTT.

V gene TRBV9 combines with J gene TRBJ2-6; possibly TRBD1 for D (5 bases). V was clipped by 0 bases and J by 1 base, with 5 bases between them. From germline, CDR1 is SGDLS and CDR2 YYNGEE. This CDR3 contains 15 residues. This chain's CDR3 is CASSVEGSGANVLTF. The DNA for the CDR3 is TGTGCCAGCAGCGTAGAGGGGTCTGGGGCCAACGTCCTGACTTTC.

The chain has TRBV7-2 and TRBJ1-1; D is possibly TRBD1 (5 bases). Trimming pared 7 bases from V and 0 bases from J, leaving 9 bases between. CDR1 and CDR2 (germline): SGHTA, FQGNSA. The CDR3 is made up of 13 amino acids. The CDR3 coding sequence is TGTGCCAGCACCGCGACAGTGAACACTGAAGCTTTCTTT. Translation: CASTATVNTEAFF.

CDR3 nucleotides: TGTGCCAGCAGGAATCCCGGGACTAGTGGTGAGCAGTTCTTC. It codes for CASRNPGTSGEQFF. J is TRBJ2-1 and V is TRBV6-5, with 8 bases aligning to TRBD2. CDR1 is MNHEY, CDR2 SVGAGI, per germline. The CDR3 runs 14 residues. Trimming took 6 bases from V and 9 from J; bases not matched to a gene: 10.

This clonotype was counted between two and nine times. The CDR3 region is CATSKTDATNEKLFF. DNA for the CDR3: TGTGCCACCAGTAAAACAGATGCAACTAATGAAAAACTGTTTTTT. This chain connects TRBV24-1 to TRBJ1-4; D is uncertain. CDR3 length equals 15 residues. V gave up 6 bases and J gave up 0 bases, with 10 bases separating them. The germline CDR1 and CDR2 sequences are KGHDR and SFDVKD.